This section outlines one T cell receptor (beta chain) sequence together with its context. PCR was performed using 60 Vbeta and 13 Jbeta primers. Sequenced by immunoSEQ multiplex PCR; TCRdb stores in-frame clones only, minus some. The data hold more than 100,000 clones, with around 72% observed a single time. CDR3 size: 18 residues. Trimming stripped 3 bases from V and 5 bases from J, with 23 bases between. Germline V gives CDR1 SNHLY, CDR2 FYNNEI. The data originate from a study of cytomegalovirus exposure and HLA in healthy donors. About the study: The early release's HLA-typed donors yielded tens of millions of unique TCRs.

This chain links TRBV2 with TRBJ2-1, with a possible D match to TRBD2 (6 bases). The receptor's source is a woman between 18 and 30 years old in good health and CMV-seronegative. Material: PBMCs. DNA of the CDR3: TGTGCCAGCAGTGAGGGAGGTTTCGATAGGAAAGACGACAATGAGCAGTTCTTC. Its translation is CASSEGGFDRKDDNEQFF.